The clone carrying this TCR beta chain was counted many times. The data stem from a study of identical twins. Germline CDR1 and CDR2: MNHNS and SASEGT. CDR3 length equals 14 residues. V was clipped by 6 bases and J by 8 bases; unmatched bases: 10. TCRdb ran MiXCR on the 5' RACE reads and lists one entry per CDR3 protein. Of a few hundred thousand distinct CDR3 sequences detected, around 8.8% appear once; the ten largest clones hold around 2.1%. A further study also used this sample, focusing on yellow fever vaccine responses in identical twins.

This receptor was obtained from a woman under 30 in good health. Input material: memory (CD45RO+) T cells sorted from blood. This sequence joins TRBV6-1 and TRBJ2-1; 7 bases line up with TRBD1. CDR3 nucleotide sequence: TGTGCCAGCAGACAGGGGAATCAAAGGGATGAGCAGTTCTTC. Its protein is CASRQGNQRDEQFF.